Shown below are 19 T cell receptor beta chains from a single sample sequenced in a study of OX40 agonist ivuxolimab in advanced cancers. TCRdb's copy holds only in-frame clones and misses some; the assay was immunoSEQ multiplex PCR. The table has 13,000 to 15,000 clones, over 60% seen once. The input for sequencing was CD4+ or CD8+ T cells sorted from blood, taken in a trial of the OX40 agonist ivuxolimab. The receptor source for this set is an adult with an advanced solid tumor such as melanoma, head and neck, liver or kidney cancer.

V is TRBV10-2 and J is TRBJ2-1; TRBD2 matches 7 bases. Germline V gene lookup returns CDR1 WSHSY and CDR2 SAAADI. The CDR3 is 14 residues long. Trimming removed 9 bases from V and 8 bases from J; junction bases left unmatched: 13. Here the CDR3 DNA reads TGCGCCAGTAAAGCCGGGGGGATATGGGATGAGCAGTTCTTC. Translation: CASKAGGIWDEQFF.

The chain combines TRBV13 with TRBJ1-1, with D possibly TRBD1 on 5 matching bases. Deletions cut 5 bases from V and 1 base from J, with 14 bases between. This CDR3 is 15 amino acids long. Germline loops: CDR1 PRHDT, CDR2 FYEKMQ (reference sequence). The CDR3 spells CASSPQGTGNTEAFF. CDR3 bases: TGTGCCAGCAGCCCGCAGGGAACTGGGAACACTGAAGCTTTCTTT.

This clone was observed once. The DNA for the CDR3 is TGTGCCAGCCATCAAGGACCTCGGAACGAGCAGTACTTC. This sequence encodes CASHQGPRNEQYF. The V call is TRBV2, the J call TRBJ2-7; D unresolved. The CDR3 runs to 13 residues. Germline CDR1 reads SNHLY; CDR2 reads FYNNEI. V lost 8 bases, J lost 5 bases, and 16 bases lay in between.

The CDR3 loop is CASSIISGRAGELFF. In DNA form, the CDR3 reads TGTGCCAGTAGTATAATCAGCGGGAGGGCCGGGGAGCTGTTTTTT. This chain connects TRBV19 to TRBJ2-2; TRBD2 agrees at 10 bases. V shed 2 bases, J shed 6 bases, and the junction held 3 bases outside the gene matches. The CDR3 length is 15 residues. The V gene's germline CDR1 is LNHDA and CDR2 SQIVND (reference sequence).

In its sample, this clone was seen once. This chain links TRBV4-3 with TRBJ1-2, with TRBD1 matching over 8 bases. V lost 5 bases to trimming and J lost 6 bases; unmatched junction nucleotides: 2. The length of the CDR3 is 12 residues. Germline lookup yields CDR1 LGHNA and CDR2 YSLEER. CDR3 nucleotide sequence: TGCGCCAGCAGCTTACAGGGGGATGGCTACACCTTC. As protein: CASSLQGDGYTF.

V usage is TRBV7-8 and J usage is TRBJ2-7, with 7 bases matching TRBD1. The CDR3 sequence is 11 residues long. Germline loops: CDR1 SGHVS, CDR2 FQNEAQ. After removal of 6 bases from V and 6 bases from J, the junction contained 2 bases not matched to a gene. The CDR3: CASSEGAEQYF. The DNA for the CDR3 is TGTGCCAGCAGTGAGGGGGCCGAGCAGTACTTC. The variable domain in full, with the rest retrieved from reference TRBV7-8 and TRBJ2-7, is GAGVSQSPRYKVAKRGQDVALRCDPISGHVSLFWYQQALGQGPEFLTYFQNEAQLDKSGLPSDRFFAERPEGSVSTLKIQRTQQEDSAVYLCASSEGAEQYFGPGTRLTVT.

V and J are TRBV2 and TRBJ2-3; a weak D match, TRBD2 (7 bases). The V end lost 7 bases, the J end lost 4 bases, and 18 bases lay between the germline ends. This CDR3 region has 15 residues. In germline, CDR1 is SNHLY, CDR2 FYNNEI. CDR3: CASKGGPGFADTQYF. DNA for the CDR3: TGTGCCAGCAAGGGGGGGCCGGGCTTCGCAGATACGCAGTATTTT.

The CDR3 is CATSSEGLAGGSGELFF. The CDR3 bases are TGTGCCACCAGCAGTGAAGGACTAGCGGGAGGGAGCGGGGAGCTGTTTTTT. The chain carries TRBV15 and TRBJ2-2, with 15 positions matching TRBD2. CDR3 length equals 17 residues. Germline V gene lookup returns CDR1 LNHNV and CDR2 YYDKDF (reference sequence). The V and J ends lost 3 bases and 7 bases, in that order; junction bases with no gene match: 6.

V and J are TRBV5-1 and TRBJ2-7, with 10 bases identical to TRBD1. The CDR3 contains 15 residues. Losses at the gene ends were 4 bases for V and 2 bases for J; bases not matched to a gene: 6. Germline CDR1 reads SGHRS; CDR2 reads YFSETQ. Written as DNA, the CDR3 is TGCGCCAGCAGCGGAACCGGGACAGGGGCCTACGAGCAGTACTTC. Amino acids: CASSGTGTGAYEQYF.

This chain links TRBV7-9 with TRBJ1-2, with D tentatively TRBD1 (5 bases). CDR3 length equals 16 residues. Germline assignment: CDR1 SEHNR and CDR2 FQNEAQ (reference sequence). Deletions cut 2 bases from V and 4 bases from J, with 17 bases between. The DNA of the CDR3 is TGTGCCAGCAGCTTAAGACCTGGACGGGACTTCTATGGCTACACCTTC. This sequence encodes CASSLRPGRDFYGYTF.

The chain carries TRBV6-6 and TRBJ1-2; tentatively, D is TRBD1 (5 bases). CDR3 length: 15 amino acids. Germline CDR1 reads MNHNY; CDR2 reads SVGAGI (reference sequence). V was trimmed by 5 bases and J by 5 bases, leaving 18 bases between them. The CDR3 nucleotides are TGTGCCAGCAGTACCGTGTTAGGGGCGCAATATGGCTACACCTTC. It specifies CASSTVLGAQYGYTF.

V and J are TRBV7-9 and TRBJ1-1; D remains unclear. Trimming left V 5 bases short and J 1 base short, with 11 bases between. Looked up from germline, CDR1 is SEHNR and CDR2 is FQNEAQ (reference sequence). The CDR3 contains 14 residues. The CDR3 protein is CASSLPSTNTEAFF. Here the CDR3 DNA reads TGTGCCAGCAGCCTTCCCTCGACGAACACTGAAGCTTTCTTT.

This clone has a handful of counts. The chain links TRBV19 to TRBJ2-5; 9 bases map to TRBD1. This CDR3 region has 14 residues. CDR1 and CDR2 (germline): LNHDA, SQIVND (reference sequence). With V trimmed by 5 bases and J by 4 bases, 5 bases remained unmatched. CDR3 in DNA: TGTGCCAGTAGTTGGGGACAGGGCCCAGAGACCCAGTACTTC. The encoded protein is CASSWGQGPETQYF.

V and J are TRBV27 and TRBJ2-1; 12 bases line up with TRBD2. The CDR3 is made up of 13 amino acids. Unmatched junction bases numbered 0, after V lost 6 bases and J lost 6 bases. Germline V gene data show CDR1 as MNHEY and CDR2 as SMNVEV (reference sequence). CDR3 sequence: CASRGLAGNEQFF. DNA for the CDR3: TGTGCCAGCAGGGGACTAGCGGGCAATGAGCAGTTCTTC.

The chain couples TRBV7-9 to TRBJ2-5, with 8 bases aligning to TRBD2. Germline values: CDR1 SEHNR, CDR2 FQNEAQ (reference sequence). The CDR3 runs 15 residues. Losses at the gene ends were 5 bases for V and 5 bases for J; bases not matched to a gene: 10. The CDR3 region is CASSILGLVGETQYF. In DNA form, the CDR3 reads TGTGCCAGCAGCATACTGGGACTAGTCGGGGAGACCCAGTACTTC.

This chain connects TRBV15 to TRBJ2-1, with TRBD2 matching 7 bases. V lost 0 bases to trimming and J lost 5 bases; unmatched junction nucleotides: 10. The germline V gene encodes CDR1 LNHNV and CDR2 YYDKDF (reference sequence). The CDR3 covers 17 residues. The CDR3: CATSRDLIRGRDNEQFF. DNA of the CDR3: TGTGCCACCAGCAGAGATCTAATCCGGGGGAGGGACAATGAGCAGTTCTTC.

This clone was counted a few times. The rearrangement joins TRBV7-6 to TRBJ2-5; D might be TRBD2 (5 bases). V gave up 5 bases and J gave up 4 bases, with 11 bases separating them. Germline V CDR1 and CDR2: SGHVS, FNYEAQ. CDR3 length: 13 residues. The CDR3 loop reads CASSKERVETQYF. CDR3 DNA: TGTGCCAGCAGCAAGGAGAGGGTAGAGACCCAGTACTTC.

J is TRBJ1-1 and V is TRBV25-1; TRBD1 matches 9 bases. This CDR3 comprises 14 residues. V trimming: 4 bases; J trimming: 4 bases; junction bases outside the gene matches: 4. The V gene's germline CDR1 is MGHDK and CDR2 SYGVNS. Here the CDR3 DNA reads TGTGCCAGCAGTGTACAGGGGGCGATCACTGAAGCTTTCTTT. Encoded protein: CASSVQGAITEAFF. Complete variable domain (other parts from reference TRBV25-1 and TRBJ1-1): EADIYQTPRYLVIGTGKKITLECSQTMGHDKMYWYQQDPGMELHLIHYSYGVNSTEKGDLSSESTVSRIRTEHFPLTLESARPSHTSQYLCASSVQGAITEAFFGQGTRLTVV.

The gene calls are TRBV28 and TRBJ1-2; D unclear. This CDR3 has 14 residues. V lost 5 bases, J lost 8 bases, and 18 bases lay in between. The germline CDR1 and CDR2 sequences are MDHEN and SYDVKM. The CDR3 DNA sequence: TGTGCCAGCAGTCTCCTCGACCTTGCCTGGGGCTACACCTTC. Protein sequence: CASSLLDLAWGYTF.